This T cell receptor beta chain was obtained from a study of blood T cells in healthy people across ages. This clonotype was counted a few times. Its antigen remains unidentified. A J-beta primer mix and a sample-barcoded 5' primer were used in a second PCR of about 7 to 12 cycles. Via MiXCR, TCRdb re-called the 5' RACE reads, giving one row per CDR3 protein. Altogether some 1.8 million distinct CDR3 sequences are present, 30% to 40% being singletons, with the ten largest covering around 23%. This CDR3 spans 15 amino acids. After removal of 4 bases from V and 6 bases from J, the junction contained 8 bases not matched to a gene. Per germline, CDR1 SGHTA and CDR2 FQGNSA. Study-wide results and limits: Both naive CD4+ cell counts and diversity were greater in long-lived donors than in aged donors.

This sequence was found in a human donor in good health. The chain uses TRBV7-2 and TRBJ2-4; 8 bases match TRBD2. Sequences were obtained from blood. The CDR3 loop is CASSSAGAGANIQYF. The CDR3 nucleotides read TGTGCCAGCAGCTCAGCGGGGGCCGGGGCAAACATTCAGTACTTC.